These 23 T cell receptor beta chains share one sample of origin, sequenced in a study of blood T cell repertoires in COVID-19. Produced via immunoSEQ multiplex PCR; TCRdb's table is partial and in-frame only. The sample shows 170,000 or so clones, approximately 87% of them seen only once. Sequencing used peripheral blood. The receptors were gathered from a woman between 18 and 29 years old who had recovered from COVID-19.

The J gene is TRBJ2-1, the V gene TRBV4-1; 9 bases are shared with TRBD2. V lost 3 bases, J lost 2 bases, and 11 bases stayed unmatched. Germline CDR1 is MGHRA and CDR2 is YSYEKL. This CDR3 is built from 18 residues. Here the CDR3 reads CASSHEVAIAGAYNEQFF. Written as DNA, the CDR3 is TGCGCCAGCAGCCACGAGGTGGCCATAGCGGGGGCCTACAATGAGCAGTTCTTC.

J is TRBJ2-3 and V is TRBV18; the match to TRBD2 covers 7 bases. Germline lookup yields CDR1 KGHSH and CDR2 LQKENI. V lost 2 bases, J lost 6 bases, and 8 bases stayed unmatched. The CDR3 has 15 residues. The CDR3 sequence is CASSPGREIGDTQYF. In nucleotides, the CDR3 is TGTGCCAGCTCACCAGGGCGGGAGATCGGGGATACGCAGTATTTT.

This clone was detected only once. This rearrangement joins TRBV19 to TRBJ2-1; the match to TRBD2 covers 10 bases. The CDR3 runs 16 residues. Germline loops: CDR1 LNHDA, CDR2 SQIVND (reference sequence). V shed 3 bases, J shed 2 bases, and the junction held 4 bases outside the gene matches. The DNA of the CDR3 is TGTGCCAGTAGTATGGGTAGCGGGGGGACCTACAATGAGCAGTTCTTC. Protein: CASSMGSGGTYNEQFF.

This chain uses TRBV2 with TRBJ2-2, with D possibly TRBD2 on 6 matching bases. Between the trimmed V and J ends, which lost 6 bases and 6 bases, there was a span of 8 bases. Germline CDR1 and CDR2: SNHLY and FYNNEI. The CDR3 extends over 12 amino acids. The DNA for the CDR3 is TGTGCCAGCAGGGAGGGTCCCGGGGAGCTGTTTTTT. It specifies CASREGPGELFF.

CDR3 nucleotides: TGCAGCGTTGATACACGGGGGGAAACTGAAGCTTTCTTT. It is translated as CSVDTRGETEAFF. This rearrangement joins TRBV29-1 to TRBJ1-1, with TRBD1 as a possible D gene (5 bases). Germline loops: CDR1 SQVTM, CDR2 ANQGSEA. The CDR3 sequence is 13 residues long. The V end was cut by 3 bases, the J end by 5 bases, with 13 bases between.

The chain couples TRBV18 to TRBJ2-2, with 9 bases lining up with TRBD2. The CDR3 runs 14 residues. The trim removed 5 bases at V and 11 bases at J, leaving 9 bases unmatched. Germline lookup yields CDR1 KGHSH and CDR2 LQKENI. In nucleotides, the CDR3 is TGTGCCAGCTCATCAACTAGCGGGCGTAAAGAGCTGTTTTTT. It translates to CASSSTSGRKELFF. Using reference TRBV18 and TRBJ2-2 for the parts outside the CDR3, the full variable domain is NAGVMQNPRHLVRRRGQEARLRCSPMKGHSHVYWYRQLPEEGLKFMVYLQKENIIDESGMPKERFSAEFPKEGPSILRIQQVVRGDSAAYFCASSSTSGRKELFFGEGSRLTVL.

The V and J genes are TRBV2 and TRBJ2-2; no reliable D call. Germline V gene sequence: CDR1 SNHLY, CDR2 FYNNEI. The V end was cut by 6 bases, the J end by 6 bases, with 5 bases between. The CDR3 has 11 amino acids. The CDR3 reads CASSLAGELFF. CDR3 DNA sequence: TGTGCCAGCAGCTTAGCCGGGGAGCTGTTTTTT.

The chain carries TRBV18 and TRBJ1-1, with D possibly matching TRBD1 (5 bases). Germline assignment: CDR1 KGHSH and CDR2 LQKENI. V was cut by 4 bases and J by 6 bases, with 9 bases left in between. The length of the CDR3 is 12 residues. In nucleotides, the CDR3 is TGTGCCAGCTCACAGGGGATACCTGAAGCTTTCTTT. It is translated as CASSQGIPEAFF.

The chain employs TRBV7-9 and TRBJ1-2; 11 bases align to TRBD1. Per the germline V gene, CDR1 is SEHNR and CDR2 is FQNEAQ (reference sequence). J gave up 7 bases and V 5 bases, and 6 bases lay outside the gene matches. CDR3 length equals 14 residues. The CDR3 reads CASSVGQGASGYTF. CDR3 nucleotides: TGTGCCAGCAGCGTCGGACAGGGGGCGTCTGGCTACACCTTC.

V usage is TRBV6-5 and J usage is TRBJ1-2; 8 bases agree with TRBD1. V lost 2 bases to trimming and J lost 7 bases; unmatched junction nucleotides: 9. The CDR3 is 15 amino acids. Germline V gene sequence: CDR1 MNHEY, CDR2 SVGAGI. The CDR3 region has the DNA TGTGCCAGCAGTTACGACAGGGGAAATAGTGGTGGCTACACCTTC. This gives the protein CASSYDRGNSGGYTF.

The chain carries TRBV6-2 or TRBV6-3 and TRBJ2-7; 7 nucleotides align to TRBD1. Trimming at V came to 6 bases and at J to 7 bases, leaving 9 bases not matched to a gene. There are 13 residues in the CDR3. Germline CDR1 MNHEY, CDR2 SVGEGT. CDR3 bases: TGTGCCAGCAGCCGACAGGGTTCGGGGGAGCAGTACTTC. Its protein product is CASSRQGSGEQYF.

The chain couples TRBV5-8 to TRBJ1-1; 8 bases agree with TRBD1. Germline CDR1 is SGHTS and CDR2 is YDEGEE. V dropped 5 bases and J dropped 1; count of bases not matched to a gene: 10. The CDR3 contains 16 residues. The CDR3 protein is CASRVRTGKKNTEAFF. The DNA for the CDR3 is TGTGCCAGCAGAGTAAGGACAGGGAAAAAGAACACTGAAGCTTTCTTT.

This chain connects TRBV29-1 to TRBJ2-2; 10 nucleotides agree with TRBD1. The germline gives CDR1 SQVTM, CDR2 ANQGSEA. The CDR3 is 15 amino acids. The V and J ends lost 0 bases and 9 bases, in that order; junction bases with no gene match: 7. The CDR3 DNA is TGCAGCGTTGAAGATTGGGACAGGGGTTTAAGGGAGCTGTTTTTT. Its protein is CSVEDWDRGLRELFF.

The V gene is TRBV7-3, the J gene TRBJ2-5; D is unresolved. The CDR3 loop spans 13 amino acids. Trimming pared 1 base from V and 2 bases from J, leaving 5 bases between. Germline V CDR1 and CDR2: SGHTA, FQGTGA. The CDR3 DNA reads TGTGCCAGCAGCTTAATACAGCAAGAGACCCAGTACTTC. This gives the protein CASSLIQQETQYF.

A word on this clone: In the same sample, other DNA sequences code for this CDR3. The chain uses TRBV24-1 and TRBJ2-3; 11 bases align to TRBD2. Germline CDR1 reads KGHDR; CDR2 reads SFDVKD. J lost 6 bases, V lost 4 bases, and 5 bases had no gene match. This CDR3 contains 15 residues. For the CDR3, the DNA is TGTGCCACCAGTGACCCCGGGACTAGCGGCGATACGCAGTATTTT. Protein product: CATSDPGTSGDTQYF.

This sequence joins TRBV5-1 and TRBJ1-2, with 7 bases identical to TRBD1. Germline CDR1 SGHRS, CDR2 YFSETQ. The CDR3 contains 13 residues. V gave up 1 base and J gave up 5 bases; unmatched junction bases: 2. CDR3 bases: TGCGCCAGCAGCTTGTCCAGGGGGTATGGCTACACCTTC. This encodes CASSLSRGYGYTF.

CDR3 DNA sequence: TGTGCCACCAGTGATTTAACAGGCCTCCGTAACTATGGCTACACCTTC. Translation: CATSDLTGLRNYGYTF. The V call is TRBV24-1, the J call TRBJ1-2; a weak D match, TRBD1 (5 bases). Trimming left V 1 base short and J 1 base short, with 12 bases between. Per germline, CDR1 KGHDR and CDR2 SFDVKD. This CDR3 region has 16 residues.

This clone was recorded only once. The J gene is TRBJ2-3, the V gene TRBV25-1, with D unresolved. V lost 1 base to trimming and J lost 10 bases, with 12 bases between them. Germline V lookup: CDR1 MGHDK, CDR2 SYGVNS. The CDR3 covers 13 residues. The CDR3 bases are TGTGCCAGCAGTGAATCTGCGATCCGGGCGCAGTATTTT. This sequence encodes CASSESAIRAQYF.

V and J are TRBV5-5 and TRBJ2-4; TRBD1 matches 10 bases. Germline CDR1 and CDR2: SGHKS and YYEKEE (reference sequence). Trimming took 4 bases from V and 4 from J; bases not matched to a gene: 8. This CDR3 comprises 16 residues. The CDR3 sequence is CASSPLSGQGKNIQYF. The CDR3 coding sequence is TGTGCCAGCAGCCCCCTTTCGGGACAGGGGAAAAACATTCAGTACTTC.

The V gene is TRBV5-1, the J gene TRBJ2-7; D is ambiguous. V shed 4 bases and J shed 0 bases, with 14 bases lying between them. CDR1 and CDR2 from the germline V gene are SGHRS and YFSETQ. The CDR3 has 15 residues. CDR3 residues: CASSLNSINSYEQYF. As DNA, the CDR3 is TGCGCCAGCAGCCTAAACTCAATAAACTCCTACGAGCAGTACTTC.

V is TRBV4-3 and J is TRBJ2-7; maybe TRBD2 (7 bases). CDR3 length: 16 residues. Trimming shortened V by 0 bases and J by 1 base, and 13 bases separated the two germline ends. Per the germline V gene, CDR1 is LGHNA and CDR2 is YSLEER. CDR3 sequence: CASSQDGGAKSYEQYF. In nucleotides, the CDR3 is TGCGCCAGCAGCCAAGATGGGGGGGCCAAGTCCTACGAGCAGTACTTC.

V gene TRBV19 combines with J gene TRBJ2-1; 10 positions agree with TRBD1. CDR1 LNHDA and CDR2 SQIVND come from the germline V gene (reference sequence). Trimming cost V 6 bases and J 8 bases; bases outside gene matches: 7. The CDR3 totals 14 residues. The CDR3 sequence: CASRRDRGGYEQFF. DNA of the CDR3: TGTGCCAGTAGGCGGGACAGGGGTGGGTATGAGCAGTTCTTC.

This sequence joins TRBV27 and TRBJ2-5; 9 positions agree with TRBD1. This CDR3 has 14 residues. V lost 5 bases to trimming and J lost 4 bases; unmatched junction nucleotides: 5. Germline V CDR1 and CDR2: MNHEY, SMNVEV (reference sequence). In DNA form, the CDR3 reads TGTGCCAGCAGTGCACAGGGGGCGGGAGAGACCCAGTACTTC. Translated: CASSAQGAGETQYF.